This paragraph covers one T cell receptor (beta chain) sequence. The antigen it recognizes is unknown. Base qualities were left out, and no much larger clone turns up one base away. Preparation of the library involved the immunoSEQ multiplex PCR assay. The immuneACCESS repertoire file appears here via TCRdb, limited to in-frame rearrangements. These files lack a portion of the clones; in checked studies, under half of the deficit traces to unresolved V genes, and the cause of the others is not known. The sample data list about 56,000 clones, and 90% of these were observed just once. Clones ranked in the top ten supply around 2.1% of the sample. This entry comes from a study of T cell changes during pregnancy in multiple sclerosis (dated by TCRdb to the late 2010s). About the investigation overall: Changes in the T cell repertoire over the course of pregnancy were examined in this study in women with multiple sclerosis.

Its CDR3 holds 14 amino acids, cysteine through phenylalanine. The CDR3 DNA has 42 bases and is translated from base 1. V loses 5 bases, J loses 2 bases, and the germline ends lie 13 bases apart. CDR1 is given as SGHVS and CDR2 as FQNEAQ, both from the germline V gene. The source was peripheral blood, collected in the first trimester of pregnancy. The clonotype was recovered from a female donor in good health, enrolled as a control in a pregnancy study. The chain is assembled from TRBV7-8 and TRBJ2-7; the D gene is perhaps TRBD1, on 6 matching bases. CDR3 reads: CASSATGTPYEQYF. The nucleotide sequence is TGTGCCAGCAGCGCCACAGGGACCCCCTACGAGCAGTACTTC.